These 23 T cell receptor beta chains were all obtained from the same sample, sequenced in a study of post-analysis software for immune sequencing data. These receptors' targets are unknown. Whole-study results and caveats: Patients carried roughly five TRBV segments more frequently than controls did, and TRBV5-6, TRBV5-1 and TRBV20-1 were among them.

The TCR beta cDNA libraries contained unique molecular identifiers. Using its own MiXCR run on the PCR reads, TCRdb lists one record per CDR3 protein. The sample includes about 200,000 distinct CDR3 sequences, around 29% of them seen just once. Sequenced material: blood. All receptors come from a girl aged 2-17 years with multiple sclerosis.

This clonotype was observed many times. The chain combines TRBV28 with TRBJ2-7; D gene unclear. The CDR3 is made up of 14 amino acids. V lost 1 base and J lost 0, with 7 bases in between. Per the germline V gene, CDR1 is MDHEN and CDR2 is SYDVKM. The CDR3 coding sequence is TGTGCCAGCAGTTTATTGGCAGCCTCCTACGAGCAGTACTTC. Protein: CASSLLAASYEQYF.

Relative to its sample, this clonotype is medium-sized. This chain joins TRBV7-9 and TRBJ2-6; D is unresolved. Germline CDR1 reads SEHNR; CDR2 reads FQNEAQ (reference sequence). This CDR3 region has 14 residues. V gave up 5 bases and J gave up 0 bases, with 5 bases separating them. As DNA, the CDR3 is TGTGCCAGCAGCCACCCCTCTGGGGCCAACGTCCTGACTTTC. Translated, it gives CASSHPSGANVLTF.

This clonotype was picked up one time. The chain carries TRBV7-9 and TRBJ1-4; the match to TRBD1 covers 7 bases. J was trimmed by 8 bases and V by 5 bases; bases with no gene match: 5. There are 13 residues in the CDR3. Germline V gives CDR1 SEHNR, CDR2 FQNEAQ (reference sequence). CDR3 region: CASSDRAGEKLFF. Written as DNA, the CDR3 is TGTGCCAGCAGCGACAGGGCCGGGGAAAAACTGTTTTTT.

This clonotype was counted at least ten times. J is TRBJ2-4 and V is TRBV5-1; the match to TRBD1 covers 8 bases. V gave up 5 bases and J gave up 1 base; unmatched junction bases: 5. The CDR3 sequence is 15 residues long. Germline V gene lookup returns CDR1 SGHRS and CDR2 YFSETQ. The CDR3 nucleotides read TGCGCCAGCAGGCCAGGGGGCTCGGCCAAAAACATTCAGTACTTC. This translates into CASRPGGSAKNIQYF.

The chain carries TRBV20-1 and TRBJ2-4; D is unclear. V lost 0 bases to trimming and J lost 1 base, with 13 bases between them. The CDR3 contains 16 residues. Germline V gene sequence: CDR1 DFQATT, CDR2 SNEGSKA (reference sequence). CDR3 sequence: CSARDRGRLAKNIQYF. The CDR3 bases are TGCAGTGCTAGAGATCGAGGCAGGTTGGCCAAAAACATTCAGTACTTC.

The CDR3 is CASSFEGGGYTF. The CDR3 DNA is TGCGCCAGCAGCTTCGAAGGAGGGGGCTACACCTTC. The chain employs TRBV5-1 and TRBJ1-2; D gene ambiguous. Germline CDR1 and CDR2: SGHRS and YFSETQ. V lost 2 bases to trimming and J lost 8 bases, with 10 bases between them. The CDR3 covers 12 residues.

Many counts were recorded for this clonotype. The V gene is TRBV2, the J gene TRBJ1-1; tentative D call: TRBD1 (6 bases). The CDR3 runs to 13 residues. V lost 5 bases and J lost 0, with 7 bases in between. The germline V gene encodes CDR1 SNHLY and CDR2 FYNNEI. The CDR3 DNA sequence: TGTGCCAGCAGTCAGGGGCTGAACACTGAAGCTTTCTTT. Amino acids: CASSQGLNTEAFF. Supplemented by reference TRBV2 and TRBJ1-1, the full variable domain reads EPEVTQTPSHQVTQMGQEVILRCVPISNHLYFYWYRQILGQKVEFLVSFYNNEISEKSEIFDDQFSVERPDGSNFTLKIRSTKLEDSAMYFCASSQGLNTEAFFGQGTRLTVV.

CDR3 DNA sequence: TGCGCCAGCAGCGGAACGACAGGGACGAATGAGCAGTTCTTC. This encodes CASSGTTGTNEQFF. V usage is TRBV5-1 and J usage is TRBJ2-1; 7 bases align to TRBD1. Trimming took 4 bases from V and 7 from J; bases not matched to a gene: 8. Germline V gene data show CDR1 as SGHRS and CDR2 as YFSETQ. The CDR3 contains 14 residues.

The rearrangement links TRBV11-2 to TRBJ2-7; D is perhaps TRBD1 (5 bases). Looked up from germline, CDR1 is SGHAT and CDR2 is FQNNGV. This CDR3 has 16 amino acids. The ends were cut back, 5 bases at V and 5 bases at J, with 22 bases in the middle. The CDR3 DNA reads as TGTGCCAGCAGCCTGGGGCTGGCTCCCCAGTCCGACGAGCAGTACTTC. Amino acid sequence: CASSLGLAPQSDEQYF.

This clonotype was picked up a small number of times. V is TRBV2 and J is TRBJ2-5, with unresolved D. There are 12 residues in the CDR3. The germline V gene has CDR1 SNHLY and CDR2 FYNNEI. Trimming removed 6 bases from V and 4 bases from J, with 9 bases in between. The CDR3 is CASRTDIETQYF. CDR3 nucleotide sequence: TGTGCCAGCAGGACGGATATAGAGACCCAGTACTTC.

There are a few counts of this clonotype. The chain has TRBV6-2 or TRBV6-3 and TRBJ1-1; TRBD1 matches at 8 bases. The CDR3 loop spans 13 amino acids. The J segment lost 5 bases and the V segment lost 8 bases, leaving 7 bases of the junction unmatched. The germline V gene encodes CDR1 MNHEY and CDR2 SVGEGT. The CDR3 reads CASFRTGRTEAFF. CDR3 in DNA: TGTGCCAGCTTTCGGACAGGGAGGACTGAAGCTTTCTTT.

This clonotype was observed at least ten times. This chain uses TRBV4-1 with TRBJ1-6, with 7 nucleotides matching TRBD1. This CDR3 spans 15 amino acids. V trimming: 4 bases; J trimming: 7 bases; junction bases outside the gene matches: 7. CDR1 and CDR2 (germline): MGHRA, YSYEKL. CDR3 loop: CASSLEGASNSPLHF. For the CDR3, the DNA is TGCGCCAGCAGCCTCGAGGGGGCTTCGAATTCACCCCTCCACTTT.

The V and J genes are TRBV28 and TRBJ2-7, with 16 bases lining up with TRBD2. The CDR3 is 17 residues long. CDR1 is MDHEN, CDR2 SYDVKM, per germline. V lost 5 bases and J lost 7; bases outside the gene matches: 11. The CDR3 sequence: CASSRPGTSGRAWEQYF. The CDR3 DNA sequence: TGTGCCAGCAGTCGCCCGGGGACTAGCGGGAGGGCCTGGGAGCAGTACTTC.

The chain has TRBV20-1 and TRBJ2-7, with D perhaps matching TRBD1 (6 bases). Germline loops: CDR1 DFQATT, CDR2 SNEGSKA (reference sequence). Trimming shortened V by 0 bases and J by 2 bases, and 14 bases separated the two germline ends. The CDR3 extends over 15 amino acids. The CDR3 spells CSARDKTGEAYEQYF. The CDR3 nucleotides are TGCAGTGCTAGAGATAAGACAGGTGAAGCCTACGAGCAGTACTTC.

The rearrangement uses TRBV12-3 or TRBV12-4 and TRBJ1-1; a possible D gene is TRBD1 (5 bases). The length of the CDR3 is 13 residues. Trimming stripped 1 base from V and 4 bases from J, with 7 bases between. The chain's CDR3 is CASSLGTITEAFF. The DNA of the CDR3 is TGTGCCAGCAGTTTAGGGACAATCACTGAAGCTTTCTTT.

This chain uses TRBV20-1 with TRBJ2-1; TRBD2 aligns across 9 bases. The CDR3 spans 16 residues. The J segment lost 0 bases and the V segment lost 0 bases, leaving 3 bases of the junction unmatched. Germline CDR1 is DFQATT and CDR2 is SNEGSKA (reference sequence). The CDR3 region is CSAREVSGSSYNEQFF. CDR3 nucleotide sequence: TGCAGTGCTAGAGAGGTTAGCGGGAGCTCCTACAATGAGCAGTTCTTC.

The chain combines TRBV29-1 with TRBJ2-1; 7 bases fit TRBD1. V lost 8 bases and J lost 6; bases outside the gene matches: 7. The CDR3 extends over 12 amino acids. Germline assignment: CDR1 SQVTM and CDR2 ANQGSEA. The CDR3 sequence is CSSRTGINEQFF. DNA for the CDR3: TGCAGCTCCCGGACAGGAATCAATGAGCAGTTCTTC.

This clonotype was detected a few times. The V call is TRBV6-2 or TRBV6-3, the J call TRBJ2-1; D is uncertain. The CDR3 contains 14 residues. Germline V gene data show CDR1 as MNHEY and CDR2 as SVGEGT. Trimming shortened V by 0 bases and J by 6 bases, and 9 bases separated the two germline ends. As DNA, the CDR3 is TGTGCCAGCAGTTACTCGCAACCATCCAATGAGCAGTTCTTC. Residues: CASSYSQPSNEQFF.

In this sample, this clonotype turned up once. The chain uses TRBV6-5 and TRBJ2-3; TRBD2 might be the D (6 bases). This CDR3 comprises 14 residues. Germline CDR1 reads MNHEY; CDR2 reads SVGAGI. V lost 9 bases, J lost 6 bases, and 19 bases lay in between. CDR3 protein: CASRFSGRPDTQYF. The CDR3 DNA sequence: TGTGCCAGTAGGTTTAGTGGGAGGCCCGATACGCAGTATTTT.

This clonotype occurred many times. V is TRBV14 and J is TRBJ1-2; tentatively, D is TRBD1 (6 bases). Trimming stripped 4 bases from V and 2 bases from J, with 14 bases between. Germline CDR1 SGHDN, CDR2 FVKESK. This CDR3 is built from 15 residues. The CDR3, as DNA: TGTGCCAGCAGCCCTGTCAGGGGCTCGAACTATGGCTACACCTTC. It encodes CASSPVRGSNYGYTF. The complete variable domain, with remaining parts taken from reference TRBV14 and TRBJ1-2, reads EAGVTQFPSHSVIEKGQTVTLRCDPISGHDNLYWYRRVMGKEIKFLLHFVKESKQDESGMPNNRFLAERTGGTYSTLKVQPAELEDSGVYFCASSPVRGSNYGYTFGSGTRLTVV.

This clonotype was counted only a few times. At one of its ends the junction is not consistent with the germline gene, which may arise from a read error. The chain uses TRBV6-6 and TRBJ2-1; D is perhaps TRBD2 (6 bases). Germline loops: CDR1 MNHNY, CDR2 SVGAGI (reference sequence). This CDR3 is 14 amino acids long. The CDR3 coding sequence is TGTGCTAGCAGGCGGGGCGGGGCTGGGACTGAGCAGTTCTTC. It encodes CASRRGGAGTEQFF.

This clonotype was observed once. CDR3 in amino acids: CASSLLGRAETQYF. CDR3 DNA: TGCGCCAGCAGCTTGCTGGGTAGGGCAGAGACCCAGTACTTC. The chain joins TRBV5-1 to TRBJ2-5, with D uncertain. Germline V gene sequence: CDR1 SGHRS, CDR2 YFSETQ. V lost 1 base and J 4 bases, leaving 11 bases between the germline ends. The CDR3 has 14 amino acids. The full variable domain, its missing parts supplied by reference TRBV5-1 and TRBJ2-5, is KAGVTQTPRYLIKTRGQQVTLSCSPISGHRSVSWYQQTPGQGLQFLFEYFSETQRNKGNFPGRFSGRQFSNSRSEMNVSTLELGDSALYLCASSLLGRAETQYFGPGTRLLVL.

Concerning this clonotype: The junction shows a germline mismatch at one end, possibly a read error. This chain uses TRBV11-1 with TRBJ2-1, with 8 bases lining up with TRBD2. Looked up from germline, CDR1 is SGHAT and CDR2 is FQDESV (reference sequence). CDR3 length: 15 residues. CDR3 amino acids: CANSSTGGPYNEQFF. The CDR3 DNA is TGTGCCAACAGCAGCACGGGAGGGCCATACAATGAGCAGTTCTTC.